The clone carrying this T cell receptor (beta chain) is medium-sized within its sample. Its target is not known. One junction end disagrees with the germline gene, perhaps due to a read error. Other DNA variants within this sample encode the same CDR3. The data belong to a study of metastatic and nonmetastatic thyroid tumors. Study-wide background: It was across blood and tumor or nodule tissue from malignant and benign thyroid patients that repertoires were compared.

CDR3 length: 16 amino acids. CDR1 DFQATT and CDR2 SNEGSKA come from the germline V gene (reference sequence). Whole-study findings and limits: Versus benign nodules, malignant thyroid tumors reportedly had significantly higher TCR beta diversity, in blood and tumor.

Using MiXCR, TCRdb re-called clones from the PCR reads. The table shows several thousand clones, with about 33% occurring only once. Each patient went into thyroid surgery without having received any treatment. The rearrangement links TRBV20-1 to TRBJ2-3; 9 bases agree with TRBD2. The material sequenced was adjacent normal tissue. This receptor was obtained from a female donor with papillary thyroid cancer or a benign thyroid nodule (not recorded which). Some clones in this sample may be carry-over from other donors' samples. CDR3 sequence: CSARVKASGALDTQYF. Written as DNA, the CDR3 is TGCAGTGCTAGAGTAAAGGCTAGCGGGGCCTTAGATACGCAGTATTTC.